A single sample is the source of the 19 T cell receptor beta chains below, sequenced in a study of CXCR3-negative and CXCR3-positive naive CD8 T cells. Study observations and caveats: Greater hydrophobicity was found in TRB CDR3s of CXCR3-positive naive cells than of CXCR3-negative naive cells.

These receptors have no identified antigens. With UMI labels, 5' RACE was used to prepare the TRB cDNA libraries. For each CDR3 protein, TCRdb gives one entry from its re-call of the 5' RACE reads, without DNA. The table gives 150,000 or so distinct CDR3 sequences; the top ten clones make up about 0.27% of it. Sequencing used naive CXCR3+ CD8+ T cells from blood. As for subset: CD45RO-CCR7+CD27+CD95- naive CD8+ T cells expressing CXCR3 (TNR3+). Receptor source: a human donor in good health. Some clones in this sample may be carry-over from other donors' samples.

V is TRBV4-1 and J is TRBJ1-1. The CDR3 is 15 amino acids. Germline V lookup: CDR1 MGHRA, CDR2 YSYEKL. Here the CDR3 reads CASSQDVMGGTEAFF.

The chain is built from TRBV5-6 and TRBJ1-1; lacking DNA, the TRBD1 call made by TCRdb goes unchecked. CDR1 SGHDT and CDR2 YYEEEE come from the germline V gene. This CDR3 region has 13 residues. CDR3: CASSLWAGTGAFF.

The rearrangement uses TRBV27 and TRBJ2-1. The V gene's germline CDR1 is MNHEY and CDR2 SMNVEV (reference sequence). The CDR3 is 13 residues long. CDR3 sequence reads: CASSPWTLNEQFF.

The chain employs TRBV19 and TRBJ1-5; TCRdb gives TRBD1 as the D gene, but with no DNA this cannot be confirmed. Per germline, CDR1 LNHDA and CDR2 SQIVND (reference sequence). The CDR3 is 14 residues long. The CDR3 reads CASDDGQGAGPQHF.

CDR3 sequence: CAYAGLAREETVYNEQFF. The chain recombines TRBV30 with TRBJ2-1; checking the TCRdb D call of TRBD2 is not possible without DNA. The CDR3 length is 18 residues. Germline-derived CDR1 and CDR2 are GTSNPN and SVGIG (reference sequence).

The chain recombines TRBV4-1 with TRBJ1-2; the TCRdb D gene call, TRBD1, has no DNA to confirm it. Germline V gene lookup returns CDR1 MGHRA and CDR2 YSYEKL. The CDR3 totals 17 residues. CDR3 protein: CASSQPSDRVVAYGYTF.

The chain employs TRBV14 and TRBJ1-2; there is no DNA to check the TCRdb D call of TRBD1. This CDR3 is 16 amino acids long. Per the germline V gene, CDR1 is SGHDN and CDR2 is FVKESK. The CDR3 sequence: CASSPTWIGGRVGYTF.

The chain is built from TRBV29-1 and TRBJ2-2; TCRdb designates TRBD1, a call that cannot be tested without DNA. CDR1 is SQVTM and CDR2 is ANQGSEA in the germline V gene. The CDR3 is made up of 13 amino acids. CDR3 sequence: CSVLRGGTGELFF.

This chain connects TRBV29-1 to TRBJ1-1. The CDR3 totals 12 residues. The germline V gene has CDR1 SQVTM and CDR2 ANQGSEA. CDR3 sequence: CSASLDNTEAFF.

The V call is TRBV6-5, the J call TRBJ2-2; the D call from TCRdb, TRBD1, cannot be confirmed without DNA. CDR3 length equals 15 residues. Germline V gene data show CDR1 as MNHEY and CDR2 as SVGAGI. CDR3 sequence: CACSHLNRGTGELFF.

V gene TRBV14 combines with J gene TRBJ2-7. The CDR3 is made up of 15 amino acids. Per the germline V gene, CDR1 is SGHDN and CDR2 is FVKESK. CDR3 amino acids: CASSQVGLNTYEQYF.

V usage is TRBV7-2 and J usage is TRBJ2-7. Germline CDR1 is SGHTA and CDR2 is FQGNSA. This CDR3 comprises 15 residues. CDR3 loop: CASSLWVGGPYEQYF.

The genes are TRBV7-6 and TRBJ2-3; the D gene TCRdb calls, TRBD2, cannot be checked with no DNA. CDR3 length equals 13 residues. Germline V gene data show CDR1 as SGHVS and CDR2 as FNYEAQ. The CDR3 region is CASSSPEGNTQYF.

This chain joins TRBV7-8 and TRBJ1-2; the TCRdb call, TRBD1, lacks DNA for checking. The CDR3 covers 16 residues. The germline V gene encodes CDR1 SGHVS and CDR2 FQNEAQ. Here the CDR3 reads CASSLDWGRERDGYTF.

V usage is TRBV29-1 and J usage is TRBJ2-7; TCRdb returns TRBD1, unconfirmable since there is no DNA. Germline V gene data show CDR1 as SQVTM and CDR2 as ANQGSEA. The CDR3 has 15 residues. The CDR3 loop reads CSVDGTGTNFYEQYF.

V is TRBV5-1 and J is TRBJ2-3; TCRdb's D call, TRBD1, is unchecked because there is no DNA. From germline, CDR1 is SGHRS and CDR2 YFSETQ. The CDR3 consists of 16 residues. The CDR3 spells CASSPWDSPPPDTQYF.

The chain couples TRBV10-3 to TRBJ2-1; TCRdb outputs TRBD1, but without DNA this stays unchecked. Germline V gene sequence: CDR1 ENHRY, CDR2 SYGVKD. CDR3 length: 15 amino acids. CDR3 region: CAISEGGVLYNEQFF.

The rearrangement links TRBV7-9 to TRBJ1-1; TCRdb names TRBD1, which stays unverified in the absence of DNA. Germline V gives CDR1 SEHNR, CDR2 FQNEAQ (reference sequence). This CDR3 is built from 16 residues. The CDR3 sequence: CASSLHRGGALSEAFF. The full variable domain, in which reference TRBV7-9 and TRBJ1-1 provide the parts outside the CDR3, is DTGVSQNPRHKITKRGQNVTFRCDPISEHNRLYWYRQTLGQGPEFLTYFQNEAQLEKSRLLSDRFSAERPKGSFSTLEIQRTEQGDSAMYLCASSLHRGGALSEAFFGQGTRLTVV.

This chain links TRBV19 with TRBJ1-5. Looked up from germline, CDR1 is LNHDA and CDR2 is SQIVND (reference sequence). This CDR3 spans 13 amino acids. CDR3 sequence reads: CASSMGFNQPQHF.